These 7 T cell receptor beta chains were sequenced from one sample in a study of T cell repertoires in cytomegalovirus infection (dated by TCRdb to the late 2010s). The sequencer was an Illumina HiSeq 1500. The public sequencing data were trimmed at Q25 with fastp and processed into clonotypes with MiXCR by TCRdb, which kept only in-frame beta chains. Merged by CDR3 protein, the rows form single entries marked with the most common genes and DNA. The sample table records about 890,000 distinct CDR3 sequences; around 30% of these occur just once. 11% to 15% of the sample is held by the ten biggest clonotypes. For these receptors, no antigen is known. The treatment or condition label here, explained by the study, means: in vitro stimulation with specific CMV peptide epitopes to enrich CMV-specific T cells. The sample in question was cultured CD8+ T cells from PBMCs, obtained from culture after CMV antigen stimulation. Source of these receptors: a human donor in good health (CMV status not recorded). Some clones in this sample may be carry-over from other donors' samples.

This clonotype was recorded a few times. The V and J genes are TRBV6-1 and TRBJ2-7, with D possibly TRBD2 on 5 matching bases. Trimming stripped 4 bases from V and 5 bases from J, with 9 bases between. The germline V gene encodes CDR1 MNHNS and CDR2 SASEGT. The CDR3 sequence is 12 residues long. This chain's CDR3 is CASSGVGDEQYV. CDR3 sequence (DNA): TGTGCCAGCAGTGGTGTCGGGGACGAGCAGTACGTC.

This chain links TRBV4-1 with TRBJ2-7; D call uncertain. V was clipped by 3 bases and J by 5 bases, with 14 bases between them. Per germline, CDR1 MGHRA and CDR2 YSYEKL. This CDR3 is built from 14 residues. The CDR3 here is CASSQNYIENEQYF. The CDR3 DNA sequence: TGCGCCAGCAGCCAGAACTACATCGAGAACGAGCAGTACTTC.

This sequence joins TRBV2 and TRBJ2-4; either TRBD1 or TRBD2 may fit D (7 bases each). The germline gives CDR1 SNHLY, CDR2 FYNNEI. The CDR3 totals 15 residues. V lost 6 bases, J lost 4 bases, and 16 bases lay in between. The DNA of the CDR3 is TGTGCCAGCAGAAACAGGGGAGGGGGTAAAAACATTCAGTACTTC. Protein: CASRNRGGGKNIQYF.

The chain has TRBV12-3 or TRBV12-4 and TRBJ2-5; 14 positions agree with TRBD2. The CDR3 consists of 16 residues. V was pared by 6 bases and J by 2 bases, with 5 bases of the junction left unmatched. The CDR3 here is CASRRLAGGHQETQYF. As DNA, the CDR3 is TGTGCCAGCAGAAGACTAGCGGGGGGGCATCAAGAGACCCAGTACTTC.

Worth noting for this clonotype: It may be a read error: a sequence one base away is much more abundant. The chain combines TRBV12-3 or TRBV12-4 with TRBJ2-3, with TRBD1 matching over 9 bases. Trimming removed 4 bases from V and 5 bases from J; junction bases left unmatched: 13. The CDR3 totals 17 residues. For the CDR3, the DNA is TGTGCCAGCAGTTGGTGGACAGGGGAACCTCCCGTAGATACGCAGTATTTT. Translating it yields CASSWWTGEPPVDTQYF.

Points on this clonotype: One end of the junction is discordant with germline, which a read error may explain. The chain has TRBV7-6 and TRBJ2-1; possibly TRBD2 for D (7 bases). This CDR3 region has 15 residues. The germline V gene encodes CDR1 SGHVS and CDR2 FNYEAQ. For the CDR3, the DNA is TGTGCCAGCAGCTTAAGGGGGGGGTCCTACAATGTGCAGTTCTTC. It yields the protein CASSLRGGSYNVQFF.

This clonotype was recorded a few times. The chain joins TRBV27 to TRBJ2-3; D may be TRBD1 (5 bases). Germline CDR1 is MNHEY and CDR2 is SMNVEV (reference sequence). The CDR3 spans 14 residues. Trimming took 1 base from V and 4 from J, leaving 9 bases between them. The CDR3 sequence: CASSLLQGADTQYF. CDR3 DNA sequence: TGTGCCAGCAGTTTATTACAAGGGGCAGATACGCAGTATTTT.